The 15 T cell receptor beta chains listed next were all sequenced from one sample in a study of control samples from healthy donors and cancer patients. Method: immunoSEQ multiplex PCR; TCRdb's copy keeps in-frame clones and lacks some. The sample lists some 94,000 clones; about 89% were seen once. Sequenced material: PBMCs. Source of these receptors: a woman aged 45-65 years with colorectal cancer.

The V and J genes are TRBV4-2 and TRBJ2-1, with D tentatively TRBD2 (7 bases). The length of the CDR3 is 14 residues. The germline V gene encodes CDR1 LGHNA and CDR2 YNFKEQ. Trimming cost V 7 bases and J 6 bases, with 16 bases left between them. CDR3 DNA sequence: TGTGCCAGCAATCCGGGTGGGGGGGCCAATGAGCAGTTCTTC. Translating it yields CASNPGGGANEQFF.

V gene TRBV5-8 combines with J gene TRBJ2-3; weak D call: TRBD2 (6 bases). Trimming took 4 bases from V and 5 from J, leaving 17 bases between them. The CDR3 is 15 residues long. Germline V gene sequence: CDR1 SGHTS, CDR2 YDEGEE. The DNA for the CDR3 is TGTGCCAGCAGCGCCAGCGGGCGGCAGGGAGATACGCAGTATTTT. Translating gives CASSASGRQGDTQYF.

This chain connects TRBV6-5 to TRBJ2-2; 7 nucleotides align to TRBD1. Trimming took 8 bases from V and 6 from J; bases not matched to a gene: 9. Germline V lookup: CDR1 MNHEY, CDR2 SVGAGI. The CDR3 covers 14 residues. The CDR3 is CASGYTGESGELFF. The CDR3 nucleotides are TGTGCCAGCGGATACACAGGGGAATCCGGGGAGCTGTTTTTT.

The chain links TRBV30 to TRBJ2-3, with 13 bases aligning to TRBD2. V dropped 4 bases and J dropped 0; count of bases not matched to a gene: 4. Germline loops: CDR1 GTSNPN, CDR2 SVGIG (reference sequence). This CDR3 region has 16 residues. The CDR3 is CAWTPGLAGSTDTQYF. CDR3 bases: TGTGCCTGGACGCCGGGACTAGCGGGAAGCACAGATACGCAGTATTTT. Supplemented by reference TRBV30 and TRBJ2-3, the full variable domain reads SQTIHQWPATLVQPVGSPLSLECTVEGTSNPNLYWYRQAAGRGLQLLFYSVGIGQISSEVPQNLSASRPQDRQFILSSKKLLLSDSGFYLCAWTPGLAGSTDTQYFGPGTRLTVL.

The rearrangement links TRBV18 to TRBJ1-4; D might be TRBD1 (6 bases). The V end was cut by 5 bases, the J end by 0 bases, with 10 bases between. The germline gives CDR1 KGHSH, CDR2 LQKENI. The CDR3 is 15 amino acids. CDR3 sequence reads: CASSAYRATNEKLFF. The CDR3 nucleotides are TGTGCCAGCTCAGCCTACAGGGCAACTAATGAAAAACTGTTTTTT.

This chain uses TRBV7-8 with TRBJ1-6; D is uncertain. Germline loops: CDR1 SGHVS, CDR2 FQNEAQ. V gave up 3 bases and J gave up 5 bases, with 8 bases separating them. The CDR3 is made up of 14 amino acids. In DNA form, the CDR3 reads TGTGCCAGCAGCTTGGGGAGGGATAATTCACCCCTCCACTTT. This sequence encodes CASSLGRDNSPLHF.

CDR3 nucleotide sequence: TGTGCCAGCAGCTTAGTAGGGGCGCGCTCCACTGAAGCTTTCTTT. This encodes CASSLVGARSTEAFF. The rearrangement uses TRBV7-8 and TRBJ1-1; D is perhaps TRBD1 (5 bases). Germline lookup yields CDR1 SGHVS and CDR2 FQNEAQ. V was cut by 1 base and J by 4 bases, with 13 bases left in between. The CDR3 contains 15 residues.

This clone has only one observation. The chain uses TRBV28 and TRBJ2-2, with D maybe TRBD1 (6 bases). The CDR3 is 15 amino acids. From germline, CDR1 is MDHEN and CDR2 SYDVKM. Trimming left V 6 bases short and J 5 bases short, with 16 bases between. In DNA form, the CDR3 reads TGTGCCAGCAGCCCCTCCAGGGGTGGTACCGGGGAGCTGTTTTTT. Residues: CASSPSRGGTGELFF.

This clone was observed a few times. In DNA, the CDR3 is TGTGCCAGCAGTGACTCGGGGGGGGCCTCACCCCTCCACTTT. It yields the protein CASSDSGGASPLHF. The chain carries TRBV6-4 and TRBJ1-6; perhaps TRBD1 as D (6 bases). Trimming left V 0 bases short and J 10 bases short, with 10 bases between. This CDR3 contains 14 residues. The germline V gene has CDR1 MRHNA and CDR2 SNTAGT.

As concerns this clone: The CDR3 ends on some other residue instead of the conserved phenylalanine or tryptophan, so this is likely a read error. Because the CDR3's place on the DNA is in doubt, the DNA is left out and the CDR3 is given as listed by TCRdb. The rearrangement links TRBV7-2 to TRBJ2-7; the table's D call, TRBD2, has no DNA check behind it. Germline V gene lookup returns CDR1 SGHTA and CDR2 FQGNSA. The CDR3 is 10 amino acids in total, end residues counted. CDR3 sequence reads: CASSPLAGGP.

This chain connects TRBV7-2 to TRBJ1-5; D ambiguous. Between the trimmed V and J ends, which lost 0 bases and 5 bases, there was a span of 14 bases. CDR1 is SGHTA and CDR2 is FQGNSA in the germline V gene. This CDR3 is built from 16 residues. CDR3: CASSLAVASPHQPQHF. The CDR3 DNA reads as TGTGCCAGCAGCTTAGCCGTGGCCTCCCCCCATCAGCCCCAGCATTTT.

The CDR3 here is CATSRAPGQSYNEQFF. For the CDR3, the DNA is TGTGCCACCAGCAGAGCACCGGGACAGTCCTACAATGAGCAGTTCTTC. The rearrangement uses TRBV15 and TRBJ2-1; 7 bases align to TRBD1. Germline lookup yields CDR1 LNHNV and CDR2 YYDKDF (reference sequence). The junction had 4 bases not matched to a gene; V was cut back by 1 base and J by 1 base. The CDR3 has 16 residues.

The V and J genes are TRBV5-8 and TRBJ2-6, with TRBD1 identical over 8 bases. The CDR3 is made up of 17 amino acids. With V trimmed by 4 bases and J by 6 bases, 12 bases remained unmatched. Germline V lookup: CDR1 SGHTS, CDR2 YDEGEE. DNA for the CDR3: TGTGCCAGCAGCGCCATAACCAGGGGGCTATTGGCCAACGTCCTGACTTTC. Translated: CASSAITRGLLANVLTF.

V usage is TRBV2 and J usage is TRBJ1-2; the D gene is possibly TRBD1 (5 bases). This CDR3 region has 15 residues. The ends were cut back, 3 bases at V and 4 bases at J, with 15 bases in the middle. The germline CDR1 and CDR2 sequences are SNHLY and FYNNEI. CDR3 protein: CASSERGSLGYGYTF. The CDR3 bases are TGTGCCAGCAGTGAGAGGGGCAGCCTCGGCTATGGCTACACCTTC.

This clone was detected only a few times. The rearrangement links TRBV6-5 to TRBJ1-2; a possible D gene is TRBD1 (5 bases). The CDR3 has 13 amino acids. Trimming left V 6 bases short and J 2 bases short, with 10 bases between. Germline V gene sequence: CDR1 MNHEY, CDR2 SVGAGI. The CDR3 is CASRPGRNYGYTF. The CDR3 DNA reads as TGTGCCAGCAGACCGGGACGAAACTATGGCTACACCTTC.